This TCR beta chain was observed in a study of cytotoxic CD8 clonotypes in ibrutinib-treated CLL. Concerning this clone itself: What it binds is not known.

This CDR3 is built from 15 residues. The V gene lost 6 bases and the J gene lost 0 bases, with 12 bases spanning the gap. CDR1 and CDR2 from the germline V gene are PRHDT and FYEKMQ (reference sequence). General study findings and limits: Clonality (at baseline) was higher than in age-matched healthy donors and tracked circulating CD8+ T-cell counts.

Clones were read by immunoSEQ multiplex PCR, and TCRdb kept only the in-frame ones, dropping some. Counted here are 70,000 to 85,000 clones, around 81% occurring once; the ten biggest clones make up 6% to 9%. This chain links TRBV13 with TRBJ1-5, with D unresolved. The sample was PBMCs, taken at disease progression, from a patient treated with ibrutinib. This clonotype originated in a human donor with chronic lymphocytic leukemia. Here the CDR3 reads CASSFSFVSNQPQHF. CDR3 sequence (DNA): TGTGCCAGCAGTTTTTCATTCGTTAGCAATCAGCCCCAGCATTTT.